Presented here are 27 T cell receptor beta chains from one specimen sequenced in a study of blood T cell repertoires in COVID-19. Sequenced by immunoSEQ multiplex PCR; TCRdb stores in-frame clones only, minus some. The table has under 85,000 clones, almost 85% seen once. Sequencing used peripheral blood. The receptors originated from a human donor in a cohort sampled during active COVID-19.

The CDR3 protein is CASRSPGGKTEAFF. CDR3 sequence (DNA): TGTGCCAGCAGATCGCCCGGGGGGAAGACTGAAGCTTTCTTT. The rearrangement uses TRBV6-5 and TRBJ1-1, with D possibly being TRBD1 (5 bases). This CDR3 has 14 amino acids. Germline V gene data show CDR1 as MNHEY and CDR2 as SVGAGI. V lost 6 bases and J 5 bases, leaving 16 bases between the germline ends.

This chain links TRBV11-2 with TRBJ1-2, with 8 positions matching TRBD1. Germline assignment: CDR1 SGHAT and CDR2 FQNNGV. CDR3 length equals 15 residues. Unmatched junction bases numbered 10, after V lost 5 bases and J lost 5 bases. DNA of the CDR3: TGTGCCAGCAGCACACAGACAGGGGCCTCGTATGGCTACACCTTC. This sequence encodes CASSTQTGASYGYTF.

This clone was counted a few times. The chain joins TRBV7-9 to TRBJ2-3; 14 positions agree with TRBD2. Germline V gene sequence: CDR1 SEHNR, CDR2 FQNEAQ (reference sequence). The CDR3 is 17 residues long. J was trimmed by 6 bases and V by 5 bases; bases with no gene match: 10. In nucleotides, the CDR3 is TGTGCCAGCAGCACCCTAGGGGGACTAGCGGGGGTGGATACGCAGTATTTT. The encoded protein is CASSTLGGLAGVDTQYF.

This clone has only a few counts. The chain couples TRBV7-9 to TRBJ2-2, with 7 nucleotides matching TRBD1. V shed 7 bases, J shed 7 bases, and the junction held 15 bases outside the gene matches. The germline CDR1 and CDR2 sequences are SEHNR and FQNEAQ (reference sequence). CDR3 length equals 16 residues. The CDR3 loop is CASTPSLLQGSGELFF. CDR3 sequence (DNA): TGTGCCAGCACACCTAGCCTCCTACAGGGGAGCGGGGAGCTGTTTTTT.

This clone was seen a handful of times. V usage is TRBV6-6 and J usage is TRBJ2-1; TRBD1 agrees at 12 bases. This CDR3 region has 15 residues. V trimming: 2 bases; J trimming: 6 bases; junction bases outside the gene matches: 2. Germline CDR1 and CDR2: MNHNY and SVGAGI (reference sequence). CDR3 loop: CASSYGTGGINEQFF. DNA of the CDR3: TGTGCCAGCAGTTACGGGACAGGGGGCATCAATGAGCAGTTCTTC.

V usage is TRBV19 and J usage is TRBJ1-2; 8 nucleotides match TRBD1. The CDR3 contains 14 residues. The V segment lost 2 bases and the J segment 8 bases; nucleotides outside the gene matches: 7. Germline V lookup: CDR1 LNHDA, CDR2 SQIVND (reference sequence). The DNA of the CDR3 is TGTGCCAGTAGTATACGACAGGGGATGCTCGGCTACACCTTC. Its protein is CASSIRQGMLGYTF.

J is TRBJ1-5 and V is TRBV7-2, with 7 bases identical to TRBD1. This CDR3 is 14 amino acids long. Germline V gene data show CDR1 as SGHTA and CDR2 as FQGNSA. With V trimmed by 2 bases and J by 4 bases, 2 bases remained unmatched. CDR3 in DNA: TGTGCCAGCAGCTTACAGGGGGGAAATCAGCCCCAGCATTTT. It yields the protein CASSLQGGNQPQHF.

The chain uses TRBV18 and TRBJ1-5, with a weak D call TRBD1 (5 bases). V dropped 1 base and J dropped 3 bases, with 7 bases sitting between them. The CDR3 runs to 14 residues. Germline assignment: CDR1 KGHSH and CDR2 LQKENI. CDR3 sequence (DNA): TGTGCCAGCTCACCACAAGGGGCCAATCAGCCCCAGCATTTT. It specifies CASSPQGANQPQHF. The whole variable domain, remainder taken from reference TRBV18 and TRBJ1-5, is NAGVMQNPRHLVRRRGQEARLRCSPMKGHSHVYWYRQLPEEGLKFMVYLQKENIIDESGMPKERFSAEFPKEGPSILRIQQVVRGDSAAYFCASSPQGANQPQHFGDGTRLSIL.

The chain links TRBV19 to TRBJ2-7, with TRBD1 as a possible D gene (6 bases). The CDR3 covers 14 residues. The V gene's germline CDR1 is LNHDA and CDR2 SQIVND (reference sequence). V gave up 3 bases and J gave up 1 base, with 10 bases separating them. The CDR3 region has the DNA TGTGCCAGTAGTATTGGGGGCGTTTCCTACGAGCAGTACTTC. It yields the protein CASSIGGVSYEQYF.

V and J are TRBV23-1 and TRBJ1-2, with unresolved D. TRBV23-1 is classed as an ORF, of uncertain function. This CDR3 is built from 12 residues. The germline V and J ends were trimmed by 5 bases and 0 bases, with 4 bases remaining between them. CDR3: CASSSTNYGYTF. The CDR3, as DNA: TGCGCCAGCAGTTCTACTAACTATGGCTACACCTTC.

The chain links TRBV11-2 to TRBJ2-2, with D unclear. V lost 5 bases and J lost 4, with 8 bases in between. Germline assignment: CDR1 SGHAT and CDR2 FQNNGV. The CDR3 loop spans 13 amino acids. CDR3 coding DNA: TGTGCCAGCAGCCCGGTCGCCACCGGGGAGCTGTTTTTT. This gives the protein CASSPVATGELFF.

The chain has TRBV7-2 and TRBJ2-1; possible D gene TRBD2, 5 bases. V was clipped by 3 bases and J by 6 bases, with 24 bases between them. Germline loops: CDR1 SGHTA, CDR2 FQGNSA. This CDR3 is built from 18 residues. DNA of the CDR3: TGTGCCAGCAGCTTTAGGAAGAACCCGGGCCCAACTAGCAATGAGCAGTTCTTC. It translates to CASSFRKNPGPTSNEQFF. Looking up the rest from reference TRBV7-2 and TRBJ2-1 gives the full variable domain: GAGVSQSPSNKVTEKGKDVELRCDPISGHTALYWYRQSLGQGLEFLIYFQGNSAPDKSGLPSDRFSAERTGGSVSTLTIQRTQQEDSAVYLCASSFRKNPGPTSNEQFFGPGTRLTVL.

There are a few counts of this clone. The chain recombines TRBV12-3 or TRBV12-4 with TRBJ1-1; TRBD1 is a possible D gene (6 bases). V lost 5 bases and J lost 5, with 12 bases in between. CDR3 length: 13 amino acids. The CDR3 here is CASSPARGTEAFF. In DNA, the CDR3 is TGTGCCAGCAGTCCAGCTAGGGGGACTGAAGCTTTCTTT.

This rearrangement joins TRBV27 to TRBJ2-1; tentatively, D is TRBD1 (6 bases). V was trimmed by 3 bases and J by 2 bases, leaving 8 bases between them. CDR3 length: 14 amino acids. Per germline, CDR1 MNHEY and CDR2 SMNVEV (reference sequence). The CDR3, as DNA: TGTGCCAGCAGTTTTGGGACAACCTACAATGAGCAGTTCTTC. Translation: CASSFGTTYNEQFF.

J is TRBJ2-7 and V is TRBV9, with a weak D call TRBD1 (6 bases). CDR1 and CDR2 from the germline V gene are SGDLS and YYNGEE. This CDR3 region has 14 residues. V was shortened by 0 bases and J by 3 bases, with 10 bases between the two germline ends. The CDR3 loop reads CASSVGGRHYEQYF. Written as DNA, the CDR3 is TGTGCCAGCAGCGTAGGGGGGCGACACTACGAGCAGTACTTC.

V usage is TRBV18 and J usage is TRBJ1-3, with 8 bases matching TRBD1. From germline, CDR1 is KGHSH and CDR2 LQKENI. V dropped 0 bases and J dropped 4; count of bases not matched to a gene: 5. The CDR3 sequence is 16 residues long. The CDR3 sequence is CASSPPQGASGNTIYF. The CDR3 DNA is TGTGCCAGCTCACCACCCCAGGGGGCCTCCGGAAACACCATATATTTT.

This chain uses TRBV21-1 with TRBJ1-4; the tabulated D call, TRBD1, remains unverified against the DNA. TRBV21-1 is flagged as a pseudogene. The CDR3 is made up of 19 amino acids. The CDR3 nucleotides are TGTGCCAGCAGCAACTTTGGGGAGACAGGCCTTGCAACTAATGAAAAACTGTTTTTT. It encodes CASSNFGETGLATNEKLFF.

The J gene is TRBJ2-7, the V gene TRBV7-2; D is undetermined. Trimming took 1 base from V and 0 from J, leaving 7 bases between them. This CDR3 has 14 amino acids. Germline loops: CDR1 SGHTA, CDR2 FQGNSA. The CDR3 nucleotides are TGTGCCAGCAGCTTAGACACCAGCTCCTACGAGCAGTACTTC. It translates to CASSLDTSSYEQYF.

V is TRBV5-1 and J is TRBJ2-3; 9 bases match TRBD2. V trimming: 3 bases; J trimming: 5 bases; junction bases outside the gene matches: 10. Germline loops: CDR1 SGHRS, CDR2 YFSETQ. This CDR3 contains 16 residues. The DNA of the CDR3 is TGCGCCAGCAGCTCCACGGGCGGGGGGGCCAGAGATACGCAGTATTTT. Encoded protein: CASSSTGGGARDTQYF.

The chain uses TRBV19 and TRBJ2-7; D remains ambiguous. The CDR3 covers 14 residues. The V end lost 3 bases, the J end lost 1 base, and 10 bases lay between the germline ends. Germline assignment: CDR1 LNHDA and CDR2 SQIVND (reference sequence). The CDR3, as DNA: TGTGCCAGTAGTATTGGGCTGCCGTCCTACGAGCAGTACTTC. Amino acid sequence: CASSIGLPSYEQYF.

J is TRBJ2-6 and V is TRBV7-2, with 7 bases identical to TRBD1. This CDR3 has 18 residues. Germline V lookup: CDR1 SGHTA, CDR2 FQGNSA. V shed 5 bases, J shed 0 bases, and the junction held 10 bases outside the gene matches. CDR3 in amino acids: CASSPRTGVSSGANVLTF. The CDR3, as DNA: TGTGCCAGCAGCCCTCGGACAGGAGTCAGCTCTGGGGCCAACGTCCTGACTTTC.

The V call is TRBV15, the J call TRBJ2-1, with 8 nucleotides matching TRBD2. J lost 6 bases, V lost 1 base, and 2 bases had no gene match. The CDR3 sequence is 14 residues long. Germline lookup yields CDR1 LNHNV and CDR2 YYDKDF (reference sequence). The CDR3 DNA reads TGTGCCACCAGCAGAGCCGGGGGGGGCAATGAGCAGTTCTTC. It is translated as CATSRAGGGNEQFF.

This chain links TRBV7-9 with TRBJ2-1, with D perhaps matching TRBD2 (5 bases). Germline assignment: CDR1 SEHNR and CDR2 FQNEAQ (reference sequence). The V gene lost 4 bases and the J gene lost 9 bases, with 22 bases spanning the gap. The CDR3 runs to 16 residues. CDR3 DNA sequence: TGTGCCAGCAGCTCCCCGGTACTAGTTGTGCTCGGTGAGCAGTTCTTC. It translates to CASSSPVLVVLGEQFF.

This clone showed up many times. This sequence joins TRBV3-1 (or the pseudogene TRBV3-2) and TRBJ2-3; D perhaps matches TRBD2 (6 bases). V was shortened by 1 base and J by 2 bases, with 13 bases between the two germline ends. This CDR3 has 16 residues. Looked up from germline, CDR1 is LGHDT and CDR2 is YNNKEL (reference sequence). CDR3 nucleotide sequence: TGTGCCAGCAGCCAAGGATGGAGCGGGTACACAGATACGCAGTATTTT. Amino acids: CASSQGWSGYTDTQYF.

This chain joins TRBV19 and TRBJ2-1; 9 bases align to TRBD2. Losses at the gene ends were 5 bases for V and 4 bases for J; bases not matched to a gene: 3. The V gene's germline CDR1 is LNHDA and CDR2 SQIVND (reference sequence). This CDR3 comprises 14 residues. The CDR3 DNA sequence: TGTGCCAGTAGTGCTAGCGGGATTTACAATGAGCAGTTCTTC. Its protein product is CASSASGIYNEQFF. Drawing the rest from reference TRBV19 and TRBJ2-1, the complete variable domain is DGGITQSPKYLFRKEGQNVTLSCEQNLNHDAMYWYRQDPGQGLRLIYYSQIVNDFQKGDIAEGYSVSREKKESFPLTVTSAQKNPTAFYLCASSASGIYNEQFFGPGTRLTVL.

This clone was seen a handful of times. V is TRBV2 and J is TRBJ1-1; possibly TRBD1 for D (5 bases). The CDR3 length is 16 residues. Trimming cost V 0 bases and J 1 base, with 12 bases left between them. In germline, CDR1 is SNHLY, CDR2 FYNNEI. This CDR3 reads CASSEAWTPKNTEAFF. The CDR3 bases are TGTGCCAGCAGTGAAGCTTGGACACCTAAGAACACTGAAGCTTTCTTT.

The chain's CDR3 is CASSPLAGVTYEQYF. For the CDR3, the DNA is TGTGCCAGCAGTCCACTAGCGGGGGTTACCTACGAGCAGTACTTC. The chain links TRBV7-8 to TRBJ2-7; 11 nucleotides align to TRBD2. Germline CDR1 and CDR2: SGHVS and FQNEAQ. J gave up 2 bases and V 6 bases, and 6 bases lay outside the gene matches. This CDR3 comprises 15 residues.